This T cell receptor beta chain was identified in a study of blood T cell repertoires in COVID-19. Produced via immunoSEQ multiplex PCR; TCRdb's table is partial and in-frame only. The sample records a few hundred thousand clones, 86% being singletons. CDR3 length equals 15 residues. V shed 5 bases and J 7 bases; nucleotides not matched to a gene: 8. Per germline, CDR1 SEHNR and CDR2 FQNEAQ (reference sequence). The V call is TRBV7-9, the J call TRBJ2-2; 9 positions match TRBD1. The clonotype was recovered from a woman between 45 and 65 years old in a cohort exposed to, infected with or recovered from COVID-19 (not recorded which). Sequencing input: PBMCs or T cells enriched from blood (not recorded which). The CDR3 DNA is TGTGCCAGCAGCCCCGGGACAGGGAGGAGCGGGGAGCTGTTTTTT. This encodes CASSPGTGRSGELFF.